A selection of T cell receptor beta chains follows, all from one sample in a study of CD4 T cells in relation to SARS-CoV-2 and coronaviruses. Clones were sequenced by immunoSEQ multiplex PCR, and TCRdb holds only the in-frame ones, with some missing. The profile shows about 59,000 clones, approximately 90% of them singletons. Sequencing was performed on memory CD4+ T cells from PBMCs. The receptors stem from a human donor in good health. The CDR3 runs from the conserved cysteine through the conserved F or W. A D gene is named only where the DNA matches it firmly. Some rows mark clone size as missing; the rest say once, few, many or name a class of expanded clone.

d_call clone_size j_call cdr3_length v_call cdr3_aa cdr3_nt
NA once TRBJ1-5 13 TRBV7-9 CASSLEGRQPQHF TGTGCCAGCAGCTTAGAAGGCAGACAGCCCCAGCATTTT
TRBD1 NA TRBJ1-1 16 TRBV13 CASSPTLDRAPIEAFF TGTGCCAGCAGTCCTACCCTCGACAGGGCACCTATTGAAGCTTTCTTT
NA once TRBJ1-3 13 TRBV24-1 CATSEAMGNTIYF TGTGCCACCAGTGAGGCGATGGGAAACACCATATATTTT
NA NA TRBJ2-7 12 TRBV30 CAWGMNRREQYF TGTGCCTGGGGGATGAACAGGCGCGAGCAGTACTTC
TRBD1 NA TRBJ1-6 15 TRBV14 CASSQMDRTNSPLHF TGTGCCAGCAGCCAAATGGACAGGACAAATTCACCCCTCCACTTT
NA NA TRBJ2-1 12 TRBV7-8 CASSLVQNEQFF TGTGCCAGCAGCTTAGTTCAGAATGAGCAGTTCTTC
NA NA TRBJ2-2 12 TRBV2 CASDPGWRELFF TGTGCCAGCGATCCGGGCTGGCGGGAGCTGTTTTTT
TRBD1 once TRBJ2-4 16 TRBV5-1 CASSLGTGGLKDIQYF TGCGCCAGCAGCTTGGGGACAGGGGGCTTGAAGGACATTCAGTACTTC
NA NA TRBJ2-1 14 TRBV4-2 CASSQDSTWNEQFF TGTGCCAGCAGCCAAGACAGTACATGGAATGAGCAGTTCTTC
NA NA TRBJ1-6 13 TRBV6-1 CASSHDLVSPLHF TGTGCCAGCAGCCATGACCTCGTTTCACCCCTCCACTTT
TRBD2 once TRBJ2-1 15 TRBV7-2 CASSFASGRANEQFF TGTGCCAGCAGCTTTGCTAGCGGGAGGGCCAATGAGCAGTTCTTC
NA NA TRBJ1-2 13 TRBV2 CASSEWENYGYTF TGTGCCAGCAGTGAGTGGGAAAACTATGGCTACACCTTC
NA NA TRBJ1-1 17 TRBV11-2 CASSLAFVSQGDTEAFF TGTGCCAGCAGCTTAGCGTTTGTTAGCCAGGGCGATACTGAAGCTTTCTTT
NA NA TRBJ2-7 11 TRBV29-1 CSVSDSYEQYF TGCAGCGTTTCTGACAGCTACGAGCAGTACTTC
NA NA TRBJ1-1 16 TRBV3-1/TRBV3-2 CASSQYQDRRSTEAFF TGTGCCAGCAGCCAATACCAGGATCGGCGGAGCACTGAAGCTTTCTTT
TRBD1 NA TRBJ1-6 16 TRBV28 CASSLGGTGGWSPLHF TGTGCCAGCAGTCTTGGTGGGACAGGGGGTTGGTCACCCCTCCACTTT
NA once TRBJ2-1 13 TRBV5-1 CASSLAGQTEQFF TGCGCCAGCAGCTTGGCTGGTCAGACAGAGCAGTTCTTC
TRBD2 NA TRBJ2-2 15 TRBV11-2 CASSFTSGVTGELFF TGTGCCAGCAGCTTCACTAGCGGGGTCACCGGGGAGCTGTTTTTT
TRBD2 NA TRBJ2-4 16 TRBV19 CASSPRTSGSLNIQYF TGTGCCAGTAGTCCAAGGACTAGCGGGAGTTTGAACATTCAGTACTTC
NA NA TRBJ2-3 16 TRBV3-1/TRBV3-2 CASSQYSRGKRGTQYF TGTGCCAGCAGCCAATACTCTAGGGGGAAGCGGGGTACGCAGTATTTT
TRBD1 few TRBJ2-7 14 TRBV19 CASSAQQGTSEQYF TGTGCCAGTTCTGCCCAACAGGGGACCTCCGAGCAGTACTTC
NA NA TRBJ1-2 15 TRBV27 CASSLSRASNYGYTF TGTGCCAGCAGTTTGAGCAGAGCTTCTAACTATGGCTACACCTTC
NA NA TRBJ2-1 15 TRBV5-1 CASSLKRGTYNEQFF TGCGCCAGCAGCCTCAAGAGAGGTACCTACAATGAGCAGTTCTTC
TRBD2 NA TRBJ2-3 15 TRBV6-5 CASSGTSGRGNTQYF TGTGCCAGCAGCGGGACTAGCGGGAGGGGGAATACGCAGTATTTT
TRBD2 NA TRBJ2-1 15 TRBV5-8 CASIIGASGYNEQFF TGTGCCAGCATCATTGGGGCTAGCGGTTACAATGAGCAGTTCTTC
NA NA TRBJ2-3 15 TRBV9 CASSVGGASTDTQYF TGTGCCAGCAGCGTCGGCGGGGCTAGCACAGATACGCAGTATTTT
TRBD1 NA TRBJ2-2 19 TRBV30 CASTLPTSRDRGRAGELFF TGTGCCTCAACTCTTCCCACCTCCCGGGACAGGGGGCGAGCCGGGGAGCTGTTTTTT
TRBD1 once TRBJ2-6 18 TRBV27 CASSLRGDSFSGANVLTF TGTGCCAGCAGCCTTAGAGGGGACAGTTTCTCTGGGGCCAACGTCCTGACTTTC
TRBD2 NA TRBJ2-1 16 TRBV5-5 CASSPTSGRTYNEQFF TGTGCCAGCAGCCCAACTAGCGGGCGAACATACAATGAGCAGTTCTTC
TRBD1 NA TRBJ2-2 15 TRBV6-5 CASTPGQPNTGELFF TGTGCCAGCACTCCGGGACAGCCGAACACCGGGGAGCTGTTTTTT
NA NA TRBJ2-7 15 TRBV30 CAWSSGASVAHEQYF TGTGCCTGGAGTAGCGGCGCCTCGGTGGCCCACGAGCAGTACTTC
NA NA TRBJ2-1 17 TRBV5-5 CASSSRPGQSSYNEQFF TGTGCCAGCAGCTCGAGGCCGGGTCAAAGCTCCTACAATGAGCAGTTCTTC
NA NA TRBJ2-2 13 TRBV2 CASRAEGTGELFF TGTGCCAGCAGAGCAGAAGGGACCGGGGAGCTGTTTTTT